The clone carrying this T cell receptor (beta chain) was picked up many times. Sample collection date corresponds to first hyperthyroidism diagnosis, prior to any ophthalmopathy symptoms. From RNA transcripts, TCR beta CDR3 regions were amplified. RT-PCR in the first round (using the HTBI primer set) targeted the TCR CDR3. TCRdb re-called the multiplex PCR reads with MiXCR, one entry per CDR3 protein. The repertoire has around 380,000 distinct CDR3 sequences, roughly 13% of them found once; the top ten carry less than 25%. This sample was taken from a study of T cells in Graves' hyperthyroidism and ophthalmopathy. With 5 bases removed from V and 0 bases from J, the gap between germline ends came to 10 bases. The CDR3 loop spans 13 amino acids. CDR1 is GTSNPN and CDR2 is SVGIG in the germline V gene (reference sequence).

Input material: blood. The chain uses TRBV30 and TRBJ1-1; D is unclear. The receptor's source is a man aged 25-40 years with Graves' hyperthyroidism that later progressed to Graves' ophthalmopathy. CDR3 sequence reads: CAWGVLLNTEAFF. The CDR3 nucleotides read TGTGCCTGGGGAGTCTTACTGAACACTGAAGCTTTCTTT.